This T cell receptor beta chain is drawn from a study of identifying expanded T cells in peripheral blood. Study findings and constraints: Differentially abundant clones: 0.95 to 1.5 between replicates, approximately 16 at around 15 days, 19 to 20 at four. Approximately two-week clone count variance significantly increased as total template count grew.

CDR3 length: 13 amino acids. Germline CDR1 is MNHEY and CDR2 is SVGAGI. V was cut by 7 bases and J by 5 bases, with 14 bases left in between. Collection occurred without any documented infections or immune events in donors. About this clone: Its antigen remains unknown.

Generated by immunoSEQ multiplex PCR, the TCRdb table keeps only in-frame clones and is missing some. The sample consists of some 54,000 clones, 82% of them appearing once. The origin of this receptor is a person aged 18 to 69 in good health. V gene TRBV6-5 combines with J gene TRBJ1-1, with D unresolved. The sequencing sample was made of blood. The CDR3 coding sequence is TGTGCCAGCAATCGACACGGAGGAACTGAAGCTTTCTTT. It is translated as CASNRHGGTEAFF.